These 27 T cell receptor beta chains came from one sample sequenced in a study of blood T cells in healthy people across ages. A sample-barcoded 5' primer and a J-beta primer mix were used in a second PCR of about 7 to 12 cycles. Each CDR3 protein gets one entry after TCRdb re-called the 5' RACE reads with MiXCR. The sample lists 600,000 to 1,000,000 distinct CDR3 sequences, 20% to 30% occurring once. The sample also formed part of further work on T cells of mothers and their children.

The sample was blood. Every receptor here comes from a boy younger than 18 in good health.

The rearrangement joins TRBV20-1 to TRBJ1-1; the match to TRBD1 covers 11 bases. In germline, CDR1 is DFQATT, CDR2 SNEGSKA (reference sequence). The ends lost 4 bases at V and 1 base at J; junction bases unmatched: 8. The CDR3 has 16 amino acids. The CDR3 loop reads CSAIGTGGDENTEAFF. Here the CDR3 DNA reads TGCAGTGCTATCGGGACAGGGGGAGACGAGAACACTGAAGCTTTCTTT.

This CDR3 is CASSVVPVTFGEQFF. In nucleotides, the CDR3 is TGTGCCAGCAGCGTAGTACCAGTAACTTTCGGAGAGCAGTTCTTC. The chain recombines TRBV9 with TRBJ2-5; no reliable D call. The DNA end lines up better with TRBJ2-1; the J call may be wrong. Per germline, CDR1 SGDLS and CDR2 YYNGEE. The length of the CDR3 is 15 residues.

This clonotype turned up a few times. The chain links TRBV28 to TRBJ2-5; TRBD2 might be the D (6 bases). Trimming stripped 8 bases from V and 8 bases from J, with 24 bases between. The germline V gene encodes CDR1 MDHEN and CDR2 SYDVKM. This CDR3 has 15 residues. The CDR3, as DNA: TGTGCCAGCGTAGAGGGCCGGGGGAACGGGGGTACCCAGTACTTC. It codes for CASVEGRGNGGTQYF.

Concerning this clonotype itself: At one end, the junction sequence differs from germline, possibly due to a read error. The chain uses TRBV10-3 and TRBJ2-7; TRBD1 agrees at 10 bases. Germline CDR1 ENHRY, CDR2 SYGVKD. The length of the CDR3 is 12 residues. DNA of the CDR3: TGTGCCATCAGAGAGCCCGGACAGGGGGAGGACTTC. As protein: CAIREPGQGEDF.

The rearrangement uses TRBV7-9 and TRBJ2-1; 11 positions match TRBD1. The J call may be in error: the DNA end matches TRBJ2-5 better. CDR1 and CDR2 from the germline V gene are SEHNR and FQNEAQ (reference sequence). CDR3 length equals 15 residues. The CDR3 DNA reads TGTGCCAGCAGCTTCCCCGGGACAGGGGGGGAGACCCAGTACTTC. It translates to CASSFPGTGGETQYF.

This clonotype was observed a few times. The V and J genes are TRBV7-9 and TRBJ1-1, with a tentative D call TRBD1 (5 bases). The CDR3 has 16 residues. V lost 0 bases and J lost 2, with 13 bases in between. Looked up from germline, CDR1 is SEHNR and CDR2 is FQNEAQ (reference sequence). CDR3 coding DNA: TGTGCCAGCAGCTTAGCCGTAGAGGGGATAAACACTGAAGCTTTCTTT. Protein sequence: CASSLAVEGINTEAFF. Supplemented by reference TRBV7-9 and TRBJ1-1, the full variable domain reads DTGVSQNPRHKITKRGQNVTFRCDPISEHNRLYWYRQTLGQGPEFLTYFQNEAQLEKSRLLSDRFSAERPKGSFSTLEIQRTEQGDSAMYLCASSLAVEGINTEAFFGQGTRLTVV.

This clonotype came up a few times. This sequence joins TRBV12-3 or TRBV12-4 and TRBJ2-7; no firm D call. This CDR3 is 16 amino acids long. V lost 4 bases and J 0 bases, leaving 16 bases between the germline ends. This chain's CDR3 is CASSWRPRLASYEQYF. The CDR3 DNA is TGTGCCAGCAGTTGGCGTCCGAGATTAGCCTCCTACGAGCAGTACTTC.

The V gene is TRBV7-9, the J gene TRBJ2-1, with D perhaps TRBD1 (6 bases). The V and J ends lost 2 bases and 6 bases respectively, with 11 bases between them. The length of the CDR3 is 14 residues. Germline assignment: CDR1 SEHNR and CDR2 FQNEAQ (reference sequence). The CDR3 is CASSLWGRVNEQFF. The DNA of the CDR3 is TGTGCCAGCAGCTTATGGGGGCGCGTCAATGAGCAGTTCTTC.

The chain links TRBV20-1 to TRBJ2-7; 7 nucleotides line up with TRBD1. This CDR3 region has 17 residues. After removal of 6 bases from V and 2 bases from J, the junction contained 19 bases not matched to a gene. CDR1 and CDR2 from the germline V gene are DFQATT and SNEGSKA (reference sequence). The CDR3 DNA is TGCAGTGCGCCGCAGGGTCGTTTACAGGGGTTCGCCTACGAGCAGTACTTC. Its protein is CSAPQGRLQGFAYEQYF.

This clonotype has only a few counts. The rearrangement links TRBV18 to TRBJ1-1, with 7 bases that match TRBD1. The CDR3 spans 16 residues. Per the germline V gene, CDR1 is KGHSH and CDR2 is LQKENI. The V and J ends lost 3 bases and 11 bases, in that order; junction bases with no gene match: 18. The CDR3 DNA follows: TGTGCCAGCTCACCTGACCTGTGGGACAGCCGGGAGGGGGCTTTCTTT. Residues: CASSPDLWDSREGAFF. The whole variable domain, filled in from reference TRBV18 and TRBJ1-1, reads NAGVMQNPRHLVRRRGQEARLRCSPMKGHSHVYWYRQLPEEGLKFMVYLQKENIIDESGMPKERFSAEFPKEGPSILRIQQVVRGDSAAYFCASSPDLWDSREGAFFGQGTRLTVV.

The chain recombines TRBV7-3 with TRBJ1-1; 10 bases fit TRBD1. The CDR3 totals 16 residues. J was trimmed by 1 base and V by 5 bases; bases with no gene match: 7. Germline CDR1 is SGHTA and CDR2 is FQGTGA. The CDR3 here is CASSNPDRGRNTEAFF. CDR3 nucleotides: TGTGCCAGCAGCAACCCGGACAGGGGGAGGAACACTGAAGCTTTCTTT.

V and J are TRBV29-1 and TRBJ2-3, with D tentatively TRBD2 (6 bases). The CDR3 loop spans 18 amino acids. Trimming took off 5 bases at V and 1 base at J, with 25 bases between the two ends. Germline V gives CDR1 SQVTM, CDR2 ANQGSEA. CDR3 in DNA: TGCAGCGTTTGCCCGGCCGCGTGGAGGGGCCCCGGCACAGATACGCAGTATTTT. Protein product: CSVCPAAWRGPGTDTQYF.

This sequence joins TRBV3-1 and TRBJ2-5; D is possibly TRBD2 (5 bases). The tail of the sequence fits TRBJ2-7 better, so the J call may be wrong. The CDR3 spans 14 residues. The germline CDR1 and CDR2 sequences are LGHDT and YNNKEL (reference sequence). The chain's CDR3 is CASSQTRRSGEQYF. The CDR3 bases are TGTGCCAGCAGCCAAACTCGGAGGAGCGGCGAGCAGTACTTC.

The chain couples TRBV10-3 to TRBJ1-1; tentatively, D is TRBD1 (5 bases). The V end lost 3 bases, the J end lost 2 bases, and 10 bases lay between the germline ends. Germline CDR1 and CDR2: ENHRY and SYGVKD. This CDR3 is built from 14 residues. CDR3 sequence: CAISEVQGNTEAFF. CDR3 bases: TGTGCCATCAGTGAAGTCCAGGGAAACACTGAAGCTTTCTTT.

This sequence joins TRBV29-1 and TRBJ1-3; weak D call: TRBD1 (6 bases). The germline V gene has CDR1 SQVTM and CDR2 ANQGSEA. The CDR3 has 13 residues. Trimming pared 6 bases from V and 0 bases from J, leaving 9 bases between. CDR3 loop: CSVDRISGNTIYF. CDR3 sequence (DNA): TGCAGCGTCGACAGGATCTCTGGAAACACCATATATTTT. Supplemented by reference TRBV29-1 and TRBJ1-3, the full variable domain reads SAVISQKPSRDICQRGTSLTIQCQVDSQVTMMFWYRQQPGQSLTLIATANQGSEATYESGFVIDKFPISRPNLTFSTLTVSNMSPEDSSIYLCSVDRISGNTIYFGEGSWLTVV.

CDR3 coding DNA: TGTGCCAGCAGCCAACAGGGGAGGGGAGCTTTCTTT. Translated: CASSQQGRGAFF. This chain links TRBV28 with TRBJ1-1; 7 positions agree with TRBD1. V lost 6 bases and J lost 10; bases outside the gene matches: 8. Per germline, CDR1 MDHEN and CDR2 SYDVKM. This CDR3 spans 12 amino acids. Drawing the rest from reference TRBV28 and TRBJ1-1, the complete variable domain is DVKVTQSSRYLVKRTGEKVFLECVQDMDHENMFWYRQDPGLGLRLIYFSYDVKMKEKGDIPEGYSVSREKKERFSLILESASTNQTSMYLCASSQQGRGAFFGQGTRLTVV.

This rearrangement joins TRBV21-1 to TRBJ2-1; the D call of TRBD1 is as the table states it, not checked on the DNA. TRBV21-1 is listed as a pseudogene. This CDR3 comprises 11 residues. The DNA of the CDR3 is TGTGCCAGCAGCATGGGGCATGAGCAGTTCTTC. Encoded protein: CASSMGHEQFF.

The chain couples TRBV6-5 to TRBJ2-1; 7 bases align to TRBD1. The germline gives CDR1 MNHEY, CDR2 SVGAGI. This CDR3 has 16 amino acids. Trimming removed 2 bases from V and 10 bases from J; junction bases left unmatched: 14. The CDR3, as DNA: TGTGCCAGCAGTTACCTAGGAAGGGGGCTGGTAGGGGAGCAGTTCTTC. Its protein product is CASSYLGRGLVGEQFF.

This clonotype has at least ten counts. J is TRBJ2-3 and V is TRBV7-3; D unclear. CDR3 size: 12 residues. Germline CDR1 SGHTA, CDR2 FQGTGA. Trimming stripped 0 bases from V and 6 bases from J, with 4 bases between. The DNA for the CDR3 is TGTGCCAGCAGCTTAACGGGGGATACGCAGTATTTT. Translated: CASSLTGDTQYF. The whole variable domain, filled in from reference TRBV7-3 and TRBJ2-3, reads GAGVSQTPSNKVTEKGKYVELRCDPISGHTALYWYRQSLGQGPEFLIYFQGTGAADDSGLPNDRFFAVRPEGSVSTLKIQRTERGDSAVYLCASSLTGDTQYFGPGTRLTVL.

The chain couples TRBV3-1 to TRBJ2-7; 12 positions agree with TRBD2. The CDR3 totals 15 residues. The V gene's germline CDR1 is LGHDT and CDR2 YNNKEL (reference sequence). Trimming took 5 bases from V and 4 from J; bases not matched to a gene: 6. CDR3 sequence reads: CASSSRLAGVYEQYF. The CDR3 region has the DNA TGTGCCAGCAGCTCTAGACTAGCGGGAGTTTACGAGCAGTACTTC.

This clonotype was observed a handful of times. The gene calls are TRBV6-6 and TRBJ1-3, with unresolved D. CDR1 is MNHNY, CDR2 SVGAGI, per germline (reference sequence). V gave up 2 bases and J gave up 6 bases, with 11 bases separating them. There are 14 residues in the CDR3. The CDR3 bases are TGTGCCAGCAGTTACGGGGTGTTTGAAAACACCATATATTTT. Amino acids: CASSYGVFENTIYF.

At least ten counts were recorded for this clonotype. This sequence joins TRBV12-3 or TRBV12-4 and TRBJ2-5, with unresolved D. The V end lost 2 bases, the J end lost 13 bases, and 14 bases lay between the germline ends. The length of the CDR3 is 12 residues. CDR3 DNA: TGTGCCAGCAGTTTATTGGCGGATAGTCTGTACTTC. This sequence encodes CASSLLADSLYF.

This clonotype has more than one count but fewer than ten. The rearrangement uses TRBV20-1 and TRBJ2-5; D assignment may be TRBD1 or TRBD2 (5 bases each). The CDR3 has 14 residues. Germline V gene sequence: CDR1 DFQATT, CDR2 SNEGSKA (reference sequence). Trimming left V 4 bases short and J 3 bases short, with 15 bases between. CDR3 in DNA: TGCAGTGCTATTCCCGGGACGGACAAAGAGACCCAGTACTTC. Its translation: CSAIPGTDKETQYF.

The chain combines TRBV7-6 with TRBJ2-1; TRBD1 matches at 9 bases. This CDR3 comprises 15 residues. Germline lookup yields CDR1 SGHVS and CDR2 FNYEAQ. The V gene end was trimmed by 2 bases and the J gene end by 7 bases; junction bases not matched to a gene: 6. This CDR3 is CASSLLWDRANEQFF. The CDR3 bases are TGTGCCAGCAGCTTATTGTGGGACAGGGCGAATGAGCAGTTCTTC.

V usage is TRBV7-2 and J usage is TRBJ2-1, with TRBD2 as a possible D gene (7 bases). The CDR3 runs 16 residues. Trimming removed 6 bases from V and 2 bases from J, with 17 bases in between. CDR1 is SGHTA and CDR2 is FQGNSA in the germline V gene. The chain's CDR3 is CASRSRRGGTYNEQFF. DNA for the CDR3: TGTGCCAGCAGAAGCAGAAGGGGGGGAACCTACAATGAGCAGTTCTTC.

The V call is TRBV20-1, the J call TRBJ1-2; 8 bases are a match to TRBD1. This CDR3 comprises 13 residues. J was trimmed by 6 bases and V by 2 bases; bases with no gene match: 5. Germline CDR1 is DFQATT and CDR2 is SNEGSKA (reference sequence). For the CDR3, the DNA is TGCAGTGCTAGAAAAACAGGGGGAGATGGCTACACCTTC. Amino acid sequence: CSARKTGGDGYTF.

The CDR3 DNA is TGCAGTGCTAGGGACAGCCGTGGCAATCAGCCCCAGCATTTT. Translating it yields CSARDSRGNQPQHF. The gene calls are TRBV20-1 and TRBJ1-5; perhaps TRBD1 as D (6 bases). V was cut by 3 bases and J by 2 bases, with 11 bases left in between. CDR3 length: 14 residues. CDR1 is DFQATT, CDR2 SNEGSKA, per germline (reference sequence).